The subject of this entry is one TCR beta chain. Profiled with immunoSEQ multiplex PCR; TCRdb holds only in-frame clones, not every one. The sample has roughly 300,000 clones, 89% seen once. The data are from a study of blood T cell repertoires in COVID-19. Overall study: In each case, the material was cDNA or gDNA derived from T cells, B-cell-depleted T cells, or PBMCs.

The germline V gene has CDR1 SEHNR and CDR2 FQNEAQ (reference sequence). The CDR3 contains 13 residues. Trimming cost V 8 bases and J 0 bases, with 10 bases left between them. The receptor comes from a man younger than 35 who had recovered from COVID-19. J is TRBJ1-1 and V is TRBV7-9; D is unclear. The source material was peripheral blood. The CDR3 nucleotides are TGTGCCAGCGGAGAAATTTTGAACACTGAAGCTTTCTTT. Its translation: CASGEILNTEAFF. The variable domain in full, completed from reference TRBV7-9 and TRBJ1-1, reads DTGVSQNPRHKITKRGQNVTFRCDPISEHNRLYWYRQTLGQGPEFLTYFQNEAQLEKSRLLSDRFSAERPKGSFSTLEIQRTEQGDSAMYLCASGEILNTEAFFGQGTRLTVV.